A single sample is the source of the 23 T cell receptor beta chains below, sequenced in a study of blood T cell repertoires in COVID-19. The protocol was immunoSEQ multiplex PCR, while the TCRdb copy is restricted to in-frame clones and leaves out a portion. The sample lists roughly 200,000 clones, roughly four fifths occurring once. The material sequenced was PBMCs or T cells enriched from blood (not recorded which). The origin of the receptors is a woman aged 45-59 years who had been exposed to COVID-19.

The V gene is TRBV4-3, the J gene TRBJ1-1; TRBD1 matches at 7 bases. V trimming: 4 bases; J trimming: 0 bases; junction bases outside the gene matches: 8. Germline assignment: CDR1 LGHNA and CDR2 YSLEER. The CDR3 is made up of 16 amino acids. CDR3 DNA sequence: TGCGCCAGCAGCCCAAACAGGGGCGGAATGAACACTGAAGCTTTCTTT. It yields the protein CASSPNRGGMNTEAFF.

The chain has TRBV28 and TRBJ2-7; unclear D gene. Between the trimmed V and J ends, which lost 8 bases and 10 bases, there was a span of 18 bases. The CDR3 runs 12 residues. From germline, CDR1 is MDHEN and CDR2 SYDVKM. CDR3 nucleotide sequence: TGTGCCAGCGGCTTGGTTTGGGCACCCCAGTACTTC. This encodes CASGLVWAPQYF.

The chain joins TRBV11-2 to TRBJ1-5; TRBD1 agrees at 10 bases. This CDR3 contains 16 residues. Germline V gives CDR1 SGHAT, CDR2 FQNNGV. The junction had 6 bases not matched to a gene; V was cut back by 6 bases and J by 1 base. The CDR3 region is CASSWGTGVSNQPQHF. The CDR3 nucleotides are TGTGCCAGCAGTTGGGGGACAGGGGTGAGCAATCAGCCCCAGCATTTT.

The chain employs TRBV6-5 and TRBJ1-1, with 7 positions matching TRBD1. The germline CDR1 and CDR2 sequences are MNHEY and SVGAGI. V lost 10 bases and J lost 4; bases outside the gene matches: 9. The CDR3 has 13 amino acids. In nucleotides, the CDR3 is TGTGCCACGAAGGGGGCGCGTGGCACTGAAGCTTTCTTT. This gives the protein CATKGARGTEAFF.

The V gene is TRBV4-3, the J gene TRBJ2-7; the match to TRBD1 covers 7 bases. J lost 3 bases, V lost 4 bases, and 9 bases had no gene match. The length of the CDR3 is 15 residues. Germline V gives CDR1 LGHNA, CDR2 YSLEER. The CDR3 DNA is TGCGCCAGCAGCCCCGCTACGCAGGGGGTCTACGAGCAGTACTTC. This codes for CASSPATQGVYEQYF.

V and J are TRBV5-6 and TRBJ2-7; tentative D call: TRBD1 (5 bases). There are 14 residues in the CDR3. Germline assignment: CDR1 SGHDT and CDR2 YYEEEE. V was clipped by 3 bases and J by 2 bases, with 12 bases between them. CDR3 residues: CASSSQGQTYEQYF. CDR3 coding DNA: TGTGCCAGCAGCTCTCAGGGCCAAACCTACGAGCAGTACTTC.

In DNA, the CDR3 is TGCGCCAGCAGTCCTGACAGTTCTCGTCAGCCCCAGCATTTT. Its protein product is CASSPDSSRQPQHF. The V call is TRBV5-1, the J call TRBJ1-5, with D possibly matching TRBD1 (5 bases). Germline V gene sequence: CDR1 SGHRS, CDR2 YFSETQ. The V end was cut by 5 bases, the J end by 6 bases, with 15 bases between. The CDR3 has 14 amino acids.

Remarks on this clone: Other DNA sequences of this sample code for an identical CDR3. The chain employs TRBV11-2 and TRBJ1-6, with TRBD1 matching over 10 bases. This CDR3 region has 14 residues. With V trimmed by 5 bases and J by 7 bases, 2 bases remained unmatched. Germline loops: CDR1 SGHAT, CDR2 FQNNGV. The CDR3 reads CASSLDRGNSPLHF. The DNA for the CDR3 is TGTGCCAGCAGCCTGGACAGGGGGAATTCACCCCTCCACTTT. Supplemented by reference TRBV11-2 and TRBJ1-6, the full variable domain reads EAGVAQSPRYKIIEKRQSVAFWCNPISGHATLYWYQQILGQGPKLLIQFQNNGVVDDSQLPKDRFSAERLKGVDSTLKIQPAKLEDSAVYLCASSLDRGNSPLHFGNGTRLTVT.

This chain links TRBV14 with TRBJ1-2; 7 bases are shared with TRBD1. From germline, CDR1 is SGHDN and CDR2 FVKESK. The CDR3 contains 12 residues. V gave up 4 bases and J gave up 8 bases; unmatched junction bases: 4. The CDR3 region has the DNA TGTGCCAGCAGCCCGACAGGGTGGGGCTACACCTTC. This sequence encodes CASSPTGWGYTF.

The rearrangement uses TRBV4-1 and TRBJ1-2; 8 bases line up with TRBD1. V gave up 0 bases and J gave up 4 bases; unmatched junction bases: 4. The germline gives CDR1 MGHRA, CDR2 YSYEKL. This CDR3 contains 15 residues. The DNA for the CDR3 is TGCGCCAGCAGCCAAGAAGACAGGGGATTCTATGGCTACACCTTC. This gives the protein CASSQEDRGFYGYTF.

The chain recombines TRBV9 with TRBJ1-1; D may be TRBD1 (5 bases). With 3 bases removed from V and 7 bases from J, the gap between germline ends came to 10 bases. CDR1 is SGDLS and CDR2 is YYNGEE in the germline V gene. The CDR3 runs to 12 residues. The CDR3 loop is CASSGRRGEAFF. The CDR3 DNA reads TGTGCCAGCAGCGGGAGAAGGGGTGAAGCTTTCTTT.

This chain links TRBV7-8 with TRBJ1-5; 8 positions agree with TRBD1. V gave up 2 bases and J gave up 0 bases; unmatched junction bases: 9. This CDR3 region has 18 residues. Germline CDR1 reads SGHVS; CDR2 reads FQNEAQ. CDR3 protein: CASSLTRTGTYSNQPQHF. DNA of the CDR3: TGTGCCAGCAGCTTAACGCGGACAGGGACTTATAGCAATCAGCCCCAGCATTTT.

This chain links TRBV11-2 with TRBJ2-1, with 10 positions matching TRBD2. In germline, CDR1 is SGHAT, CDR2 FQNNGV. This CDR3 spans 19 amino acids. The junction had 13 bases not matched to a gene; V was cut back by 5 bases and J by 0 bases. The chain's CDR3 is CASSRGRVAGGSSYNEQFF. The CDR3 DNA follows: TGTGCCAGCAGCCGAGGTAGGGTAGCGGGGGGCAGCTCCTACAATGAGCAGTTCTTC.

The chain links TRBV10-2 to TRBJ1-1; D not resolved. The length of the CDR3 is 16 residues. The V end lost 0 bases, the J end lost 4 bases, and 15 bases lay between the germline ends. Germline CDR1 WSHSY, CDR2 SAAADI. The CDR3 loop is CASSESSRWFVTEAFF. CDR3 bases: TGCGCCAGCAGTGAGTCTAGCAGATGGTTCGTCACTGAAGCTTTCTTT.

The genes are TRBV27 and TRBJ2-1; TRBD2 matches at 16 bases. The CDR3 loop spans 18 amino acids. CDR1 and CDR2 (germline): MNHEY, SMNVEV (reference sequence). V lost 4 bases to trimming and J lost 7 bases; unmatched junction nucleotides: 10. CDR3 region: CASSSGLAGGLGYNEQFF. The CDR3 DNA reads as TGTGCCAGCAGTTCGGGACTAGCGGGGGGGCTCGGTTATAATGAGCAGTTCTTC.

The table lists this clone with a few counts. The chain is built from TRBV19 and TRBJ1-4; D is ambiguous. Germline CDR1 reads LNHDA; CDR2 reads SQIVND (reference sequence). Trimming stripped 7 bases from V and 4 bases from J, with 13 bases between. CDR3 size: 14 residues. The CDR3 spells CASTPDGDNEKLFF. The CDR3 DNA reads as TGTGCCAGTACCCCGGACGGGGATAATGAAAAACTGTTTTTT.

The DNA for the CDR3 is TGTGCCAGCAGCCGCCCCGTGGGGGGGACGCCCGGGGAGCTGTTTTTT. Protein sequence: CASSRPVGGTPGELFF. The chain recombines TRBV7-8 with TRBJ2-2, with 7 bases fitting TRBD2. Per germline, CDR1 SGHVS and CDR2 FQNEAQ. Trimming took 5 bases from V and 6 from J; bases not matched to a gene: 12. This CDR3 has 16 residues.

The chain is built from TRBV7-2 and TRBJ2-7; D gene ambiguous. V was clipped by 1 base and J by 6 bases, with 13 bases between them. The CDR3 is made up of 14 amino acids. The germline gives CDR1 SGHTA, CDR2 FQGNSA. Written as DNA, the CDR3 is TGTGCCAGCAGCTTAGAGGTCGCAGGAAGCGAGCAGTACTTC. Translation gives CASSLEVAGSEQYF.

The genes are TRBV6-2 or TRBV6-3 and TRBJ1-2; D might be TRBD1 (5 bases). The V end lost 2 bases, the J end lost 2 bases, and 12 bases lay between the germline ends. The CDR3 spans 15 residues. In germline, CDR1 is MNHEY, CDR2 SVGEGT. The CDR3 is CASSYGRGVNYGYTF. The CDR3 nucleotides are TGTGCCAGCAGTTACGGGAGGGGCGTCAACTATGGCTACACCTTC.

CDR3 region: CASSLGGQSEAFF. The DNA of the CDR3 is TGTGCCAGCAGCTTAGGCGGACAGAGCGAAGCTTTCTTT. The chain combines TRBV7-2 with TRBJ1-1, with D perhaps TRBD1 (6 bases). Germline CDR1 is SGHTA and CDR2 is FQGNSA. V lost 1 base to trimming and J lost 8 bases, with 11 bases between them. This CDR3 contains 13 residues.

The V and J genes are TRBV5-1 and TRBJ1-2; 12 positions match TRBD1. Germline assignment: CDR1 SGHRS and CDR2 YFSETQ. The CDR3 sequence is 16 residues long. V lost 3 bases and J lost 2; bases outside the gene matches: 5. CDR3 sequence (DNA): TGCGCCAGCAGCTCGGGACAGGGGGCGCGAAACTATGGCTACACCTTC. Its translation is CASSSGQGARNYGYTF.

The rearrangement links TRBV5-6 to TRBJ2-5, with 7 positions matching TRBD1. Germline V gene lookup returns CDR1 SGHDT and CDR2 YYEEEE. V shed 4 bases, J shed 1 base, and the junction held 10 bases outside the gene matches. This CDR3 has 16 amino acids. The CDR3 DNA reads as TGTGCCAGCAGCCGAGGGACAGCGTACGGCCAAGAGACCCAGTACTTC. Residues: CASSRGTAYGQETQYF.

The genes are TRBV6-5 and TRBJ1-1; D is ambiguous. The CDR3 covers 15 residues. The germline gives CDR1 MNHEY, CDR2 SVGAGI. The V and J ends lost 5 bases and 1 base respectively, with 14 bases between them. This chain's CDR3 is CASSPHYQKNTEAFF. The CDR3 region has the DNA TGTGCCAGCAGTCCCCACTACCAGAAGAACACTGAAGCTTTCTTT.